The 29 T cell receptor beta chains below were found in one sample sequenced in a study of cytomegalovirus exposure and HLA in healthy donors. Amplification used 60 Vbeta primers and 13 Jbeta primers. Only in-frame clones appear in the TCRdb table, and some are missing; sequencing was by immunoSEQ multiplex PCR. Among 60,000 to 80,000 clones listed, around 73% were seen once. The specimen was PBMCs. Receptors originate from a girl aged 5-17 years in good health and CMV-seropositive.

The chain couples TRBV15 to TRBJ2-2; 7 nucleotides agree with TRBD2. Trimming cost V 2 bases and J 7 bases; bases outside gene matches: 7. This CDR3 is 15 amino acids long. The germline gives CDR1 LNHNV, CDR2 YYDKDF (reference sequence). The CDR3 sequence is CATSRSGEVSGELFF. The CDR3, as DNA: TGTGCCACCAGCAGAAGCGGGGAAGTTAGCGGGGAGCTGTTTTTT.

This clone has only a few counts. CDR3 in amino acids: CASTKGGGVRQETQYF. The CDR3 DNA reads TGTGCCAGCACTAAAGGAGGGGGGGTCCGACAAGAGACCCAGTACTTC. V and J are TRBV2 and TRBJ2-5; weak D call: TRBD2 (7 bases). V was pared by 7 bases and J by 2 bases, with 20 bases between. Germline V gene data show CDR1 as SNHLY and CDR2 as FYNNEI. The CDR3 is 16 amino acids.

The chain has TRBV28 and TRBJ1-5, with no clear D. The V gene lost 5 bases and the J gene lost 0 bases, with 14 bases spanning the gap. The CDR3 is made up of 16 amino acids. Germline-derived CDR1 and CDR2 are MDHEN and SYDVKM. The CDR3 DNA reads TGTGCCAGCAGTCTCTCCACCAGAAATAGCAATCAGCCCCAGCATTTT. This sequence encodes CASSLSTRNSNQPQHF.

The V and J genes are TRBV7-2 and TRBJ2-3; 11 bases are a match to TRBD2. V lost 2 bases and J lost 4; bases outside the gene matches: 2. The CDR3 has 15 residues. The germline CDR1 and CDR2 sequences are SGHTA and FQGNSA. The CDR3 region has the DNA TGTGCCAGCAGCTTAACTAGCGGGGGACCAGATACGCAGTATTTT. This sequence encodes CASSLTSGGPDTQYF.

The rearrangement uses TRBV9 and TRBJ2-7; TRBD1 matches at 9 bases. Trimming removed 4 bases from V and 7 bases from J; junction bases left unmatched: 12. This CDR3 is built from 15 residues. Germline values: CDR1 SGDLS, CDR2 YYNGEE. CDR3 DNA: TGTGCCAGCAGCCCTTACGGGGACAGGGTTAAAGAGCAGTACTTC. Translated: CASSPYGDRVKEQYF.

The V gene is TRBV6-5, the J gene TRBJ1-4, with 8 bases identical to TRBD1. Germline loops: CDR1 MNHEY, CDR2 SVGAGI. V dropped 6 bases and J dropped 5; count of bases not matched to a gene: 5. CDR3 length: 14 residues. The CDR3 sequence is CASRPGQGNEKLFF. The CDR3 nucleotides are TGTGCCAGCAGACCCGGACAGGGCAATGAAAAACTGTTTTTT.

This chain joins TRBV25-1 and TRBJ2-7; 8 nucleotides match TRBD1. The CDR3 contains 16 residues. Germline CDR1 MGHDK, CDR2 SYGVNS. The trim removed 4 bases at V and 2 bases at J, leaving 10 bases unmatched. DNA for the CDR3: TGTGCCAGCAGTGTCACTTACGCACAGGGGGCCTACGAGCAGTACTTC. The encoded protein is CASSVTYAQGAYEQYF.

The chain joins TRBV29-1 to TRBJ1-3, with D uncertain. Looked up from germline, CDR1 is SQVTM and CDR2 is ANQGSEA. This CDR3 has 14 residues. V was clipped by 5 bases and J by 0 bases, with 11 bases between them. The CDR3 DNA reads TGCAGCGTTCGTCCGGGTAGCTCTGGAAACACCATATATTTT. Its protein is CSVRPGSSGNTIYF.

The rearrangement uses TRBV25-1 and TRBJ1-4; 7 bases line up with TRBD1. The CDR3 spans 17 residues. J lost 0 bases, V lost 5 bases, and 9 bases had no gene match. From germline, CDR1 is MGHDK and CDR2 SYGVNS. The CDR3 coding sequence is TGTGCCAGCAGTTTACAGGGGCTCTCTGCAACTAATGAAAAACTGTTTTTT. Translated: CASSLQGLSATNEKLFF. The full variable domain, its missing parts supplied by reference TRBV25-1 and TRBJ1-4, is EADIYQTPRYLVIGTGKKITLECSQTMGHDKMYWYQQDPGMELHLIHYSYGVNSTEKGDLSSESTVSRIRTEHFPLTLESARPSHTSQYLCASSLQGLSATNEKLFFGSGTQLSVL.

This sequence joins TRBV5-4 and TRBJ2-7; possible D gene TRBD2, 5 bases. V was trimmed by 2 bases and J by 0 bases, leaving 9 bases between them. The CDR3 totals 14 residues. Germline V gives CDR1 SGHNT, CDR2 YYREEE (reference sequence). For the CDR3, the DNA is TGTGCCAGCAGCTTCCTGACTAACTCCTACGAGCAGTACTTC. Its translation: CASSFLTNSYEQYF.

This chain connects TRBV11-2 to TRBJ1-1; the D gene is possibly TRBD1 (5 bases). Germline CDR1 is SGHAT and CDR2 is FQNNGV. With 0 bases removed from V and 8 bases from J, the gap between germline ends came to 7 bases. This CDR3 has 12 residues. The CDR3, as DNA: TGTGCCAGCAGCTTAGATCAGGGAGAAGCTTTCTTT. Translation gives CASSLDQGEAFF.

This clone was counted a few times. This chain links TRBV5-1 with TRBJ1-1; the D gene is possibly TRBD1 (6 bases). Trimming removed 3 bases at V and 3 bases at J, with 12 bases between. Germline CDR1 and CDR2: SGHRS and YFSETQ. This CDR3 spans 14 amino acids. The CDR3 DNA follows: TGCGCCAGCAGCTCCGTTACAGGGCACACTGAAGCTTTCTTT. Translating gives CASSSVTGHTEAFF.

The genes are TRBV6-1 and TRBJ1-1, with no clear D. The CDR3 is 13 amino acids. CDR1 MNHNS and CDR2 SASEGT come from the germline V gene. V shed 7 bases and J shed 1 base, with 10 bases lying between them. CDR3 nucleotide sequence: TGTGCCAGCAACAGTCTTTGGAACACTGAAGCTTTCTTT. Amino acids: CASNSLWNTEAFF.

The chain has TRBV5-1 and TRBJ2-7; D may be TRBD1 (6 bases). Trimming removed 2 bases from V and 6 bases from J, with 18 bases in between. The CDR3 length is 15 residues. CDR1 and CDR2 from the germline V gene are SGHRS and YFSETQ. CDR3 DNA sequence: TGCGCCAGCAGCTTTTATGGGGGCGAACGATCCGAGCAGTACTTC. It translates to CASSFYGGERSEQYF.

The CDR3 DNA follows: TGTGCCACCAGCAGAGAGCGGGGGCAGTACTTC. Protein product: CATSRERGQYF. The gene calls are TRBV15 and TRBJ2-5; 7 bases agree with TRBD2. The CDR3 has 11 residues. Germline assignment: CDR1 LNHNV and CDR2 YYDKDF (reference sequence). The J segment lost 11 bases and the V segment lost 0 bases, leaving 0 bases of the junction unmatched.

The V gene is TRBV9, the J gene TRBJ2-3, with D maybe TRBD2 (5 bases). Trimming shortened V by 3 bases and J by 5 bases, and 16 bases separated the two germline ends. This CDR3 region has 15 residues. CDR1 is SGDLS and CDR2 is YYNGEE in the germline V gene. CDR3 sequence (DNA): TGTGCCAGCAGCGGCACCCGGGATGCACGAGATACGCAGTATTTT. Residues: CASSGTRDARDTQYF.

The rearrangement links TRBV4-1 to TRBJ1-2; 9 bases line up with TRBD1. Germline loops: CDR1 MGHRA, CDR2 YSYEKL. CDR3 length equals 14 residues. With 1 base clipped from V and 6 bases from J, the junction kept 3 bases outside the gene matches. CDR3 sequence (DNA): TGCGCCAGCAGCCAAGCACAGGGGGCAAATGGCTACACCTTC. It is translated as CASSQAQGANGYTF.

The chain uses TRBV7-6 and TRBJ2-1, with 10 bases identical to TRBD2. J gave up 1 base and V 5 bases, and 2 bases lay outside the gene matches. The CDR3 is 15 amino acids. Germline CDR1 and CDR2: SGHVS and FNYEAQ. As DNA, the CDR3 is TGTGCCAGCAGCCCGGGACTAGCGTCCTACAATGAGCAGTTCTTC. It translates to CASSPGLASYNEQFF.

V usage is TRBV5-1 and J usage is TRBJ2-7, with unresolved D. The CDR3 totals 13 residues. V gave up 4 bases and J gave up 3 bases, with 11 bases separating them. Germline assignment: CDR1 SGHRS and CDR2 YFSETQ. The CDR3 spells CASSPISSYEQYF. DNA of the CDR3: TGCGCCAGCAGCCCCATTTCCAGCTACGAGCAGTACTTC.

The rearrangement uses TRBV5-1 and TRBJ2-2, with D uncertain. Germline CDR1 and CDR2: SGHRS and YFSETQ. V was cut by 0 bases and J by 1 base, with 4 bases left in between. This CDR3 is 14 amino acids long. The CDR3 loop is CASSLDRNTGELFF. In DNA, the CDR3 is TGCGCCAGCAGCTTGGACAGGAACACCGGGGAGCTGTTTTTT. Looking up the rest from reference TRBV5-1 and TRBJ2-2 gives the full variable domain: KAGVTQTPRYLIKTRGQQVTLSCSPISGHRSVSWYQQTPGQGLQFLFEYFSETQRNKGNFPGRFSGRQFSNSRSEMNVSTLELGDSALYLCASSLDRNTGELFFGEGSRLTVL.

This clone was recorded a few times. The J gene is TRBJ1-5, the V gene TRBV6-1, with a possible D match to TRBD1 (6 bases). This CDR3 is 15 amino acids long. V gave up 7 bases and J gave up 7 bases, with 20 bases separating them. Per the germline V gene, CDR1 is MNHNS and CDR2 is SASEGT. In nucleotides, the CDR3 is TGTGCCAGCACCCCCGGGTCAGGGGTAGGACAGCCCCAGCATTTT. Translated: CASTPGSGVGQPQHF.

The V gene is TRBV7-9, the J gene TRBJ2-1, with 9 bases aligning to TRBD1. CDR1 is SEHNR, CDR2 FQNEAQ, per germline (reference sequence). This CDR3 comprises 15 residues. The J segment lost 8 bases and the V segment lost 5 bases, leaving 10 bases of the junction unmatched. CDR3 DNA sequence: TGTGCCAGCAGCCTCGTACGGGACAGGGCCTATGAGCAGTTCTTC. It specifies CASSLVRDRAYEQFF.

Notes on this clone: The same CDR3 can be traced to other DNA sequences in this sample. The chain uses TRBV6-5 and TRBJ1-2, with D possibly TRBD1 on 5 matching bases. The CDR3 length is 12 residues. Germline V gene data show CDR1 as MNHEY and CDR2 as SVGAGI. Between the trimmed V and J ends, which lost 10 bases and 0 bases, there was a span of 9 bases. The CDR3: CATDSPNYGYTF. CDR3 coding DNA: TGTGCCACAGACAGCCCTAACTATGGCTACACCTTC.

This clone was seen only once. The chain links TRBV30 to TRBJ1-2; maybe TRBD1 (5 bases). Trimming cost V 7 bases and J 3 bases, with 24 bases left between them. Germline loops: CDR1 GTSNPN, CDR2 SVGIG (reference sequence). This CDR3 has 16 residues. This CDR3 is CASSSGAGIFYYGYTF. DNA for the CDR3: TGTGCCTCTTCTAGTGGAGCAGGGATTTTTTACTATGGCTACACCTTC.

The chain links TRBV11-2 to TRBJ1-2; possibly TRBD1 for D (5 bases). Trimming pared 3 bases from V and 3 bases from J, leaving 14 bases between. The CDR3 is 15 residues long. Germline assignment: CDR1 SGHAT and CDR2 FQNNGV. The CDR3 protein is CASSLDPGSYYGYTF. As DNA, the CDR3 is TGTGCCAGCAGCTTGGACCCAGGGTCTTACTATGGCTACACCTTC.

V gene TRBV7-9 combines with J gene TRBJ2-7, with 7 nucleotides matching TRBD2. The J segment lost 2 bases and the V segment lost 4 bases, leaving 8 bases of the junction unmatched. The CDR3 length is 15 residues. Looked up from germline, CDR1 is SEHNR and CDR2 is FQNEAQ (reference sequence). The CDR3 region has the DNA TGTGCCAGCAGCTCGTCCGGGAGGCCCACCTACGAGCAGTACTTC. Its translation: CASSSSGRPTYEQYF. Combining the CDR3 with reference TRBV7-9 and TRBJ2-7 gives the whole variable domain DTGVSQNPRHKITKRGQNVTFRCDPISEHNRLYWYRQTLGQGPEFLTYFQNEAQLEKSRLLSDRFSAERPKGSFSTLEIQRTEQGDSAMYLCASSSSGRPTYEQYFGPGTRLTVT.

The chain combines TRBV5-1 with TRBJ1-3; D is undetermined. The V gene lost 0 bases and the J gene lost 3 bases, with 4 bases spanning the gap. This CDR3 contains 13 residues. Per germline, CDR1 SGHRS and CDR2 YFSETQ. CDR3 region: CASSLDSGNTIYF. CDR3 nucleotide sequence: TGCGCCAGCAGCTTGGACAGTGGAAACACCATATATTTT.

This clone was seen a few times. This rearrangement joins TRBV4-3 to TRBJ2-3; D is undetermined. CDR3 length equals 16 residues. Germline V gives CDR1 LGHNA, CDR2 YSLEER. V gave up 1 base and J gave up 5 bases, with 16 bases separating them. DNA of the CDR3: TGCGCCAGCAGCCAAGGCGGCGGCTCCTGGTTAGATACGCAGTATTTT. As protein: CASSQGGGSWLDTQYF.

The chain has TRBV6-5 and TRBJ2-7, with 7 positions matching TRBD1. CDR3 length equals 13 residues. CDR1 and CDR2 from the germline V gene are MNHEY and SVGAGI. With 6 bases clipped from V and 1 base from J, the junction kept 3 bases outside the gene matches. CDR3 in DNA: TGTGCCAGCAGACGACAGGGATCCTACGAGCAGTACTTC. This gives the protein CASRRQGSYEQYF.